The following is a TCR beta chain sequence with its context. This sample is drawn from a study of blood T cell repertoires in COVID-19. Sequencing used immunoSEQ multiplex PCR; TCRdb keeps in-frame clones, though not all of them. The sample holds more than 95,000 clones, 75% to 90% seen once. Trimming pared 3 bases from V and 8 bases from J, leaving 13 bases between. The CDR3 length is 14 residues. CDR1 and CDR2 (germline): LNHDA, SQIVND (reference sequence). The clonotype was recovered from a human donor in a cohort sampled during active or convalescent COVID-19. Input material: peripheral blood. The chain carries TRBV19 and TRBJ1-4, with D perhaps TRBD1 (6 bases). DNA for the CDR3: TGTGCCAGTAGTATGGGCCAGGGGCGAGAAAAACTGTTTTTT. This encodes CASSMGQGREKLFF.